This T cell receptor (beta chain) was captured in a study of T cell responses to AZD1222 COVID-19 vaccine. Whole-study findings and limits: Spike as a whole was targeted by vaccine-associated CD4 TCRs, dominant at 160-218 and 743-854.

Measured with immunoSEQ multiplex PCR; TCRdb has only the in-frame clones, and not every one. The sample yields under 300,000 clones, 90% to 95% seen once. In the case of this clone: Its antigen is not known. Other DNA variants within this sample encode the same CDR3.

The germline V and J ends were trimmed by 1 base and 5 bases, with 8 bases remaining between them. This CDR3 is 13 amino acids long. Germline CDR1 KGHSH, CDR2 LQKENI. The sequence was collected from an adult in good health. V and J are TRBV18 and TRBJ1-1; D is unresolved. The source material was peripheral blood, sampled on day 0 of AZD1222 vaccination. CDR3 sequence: CASSPRPGTEAFF. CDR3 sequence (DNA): TGTGCCAGCTCACCACGCCCGGGGACTGAAGCTTTCTTT.